The source of this TCR beta chain is a study of blood T cell repertoires in COVID-19. CDR3 length equals 14 residues. CDR1 is SNHLY and CDR2 is FYNNEI in the germline V gene. V lost 4 bases and J lost 3, with 10 bases in between. The study assigned cohorts using participant-reported clinical history. Here immunoSEQ multiplex PCR was the method, and the copy in TCRdb shows in-frame clones only, minus some. The data hold 150,000 to 250,000 clones, with more than 65% observed a single time. This TCR was sampled from a man aged 35-49 years who had recovered from COVID-19. The sequencing sample was made of PBMCs or T cells enriched from blood (not recorded which). This chain connects TRBV2 to TRBJ1-5, with a tentative D call TRBD1 (6 bases). The CDR3 protein is CASSAGVDNQPQHF. CDR3 nucleotides: TGTGCCAGCAGTGCAGGGGTTGACAATCAGCCCCAGCATTTT.